The 29 T cell receptor beta chains presented below share a single source sample, sequenced in a study of T-cell memory formation after mild COVID-19. TCRdb re-called the 5' RACE reads with MiXCR, one entry per CDR3 protein. In the table there are roughly 450,000 distinct CDR3 sequences, 15% to 20% of which are singletons. Sequenced sample: PBMCs or a T cell subset sorted from them (not recorded which). These receptors came from an adult woman who had mild COVID-19 (a few samples of this study predate the infection). Cell type and time point are not known.

The chain couples TRBV2 to TRBJ2-3; 9 bases map to TRBD1. The CDR3 sequence is 15 residues long. V trimming: 6 bases; J trimming: 4 bases; junction bases outside the gene matches: 8. Per the germline V gene, CDR1 is SNHLY and CDR2 is FYNNEI. CDR3 nucleotide sequence: TGTGCCAGCAGCGTCCGGGACAGGGTCCCAGATACGCAGTATTTT. It encodes CASSVRDRVPDTQYF.

The chain carries TRBV5-1 and TRBJ2-5, with D perhaps TRBD2 (5 bases). From germline, CDR1 is SGHRS and CDR2 YFSETQ. The ends were cut back, 2 bases at V and 1 base at J, with 9 bases in the middle. The CDR3 is made up of 14 amino acids. CDR3 sequence: CASSFIALQETQYF. CDR3 DNA sequence: TGCGCCAGCAGCTTTATAGCGCTCCAAGAGACCCAGTACTTC.

The chain is built from TRBV2 and TRBJ1-2; D call uncertain. V lost 11 bases, J lost 0 bases, and 13 bases lay in between. The CDR3 contains 13 residues. Germline CDR1 is SNHLY and CDR2 is FYNNEI. CDR3: CALTGGPNYGYTF. CDR3 in DNA: TGTGCCCTCACGGGCGGGCCTAACTATGGCTACACCTTC.

The chain has TRBV7-8 and TRBJ2-1; D ambiguous. The CDR3 consists of 15 residues. Germline CDR1 SGHVS, CDR2 FQNEAQ. Trimming stripped 1 base from V and 7 bases from J, with 14 bases between. DNA for the CDR3: TGTGCCAGCAGCTTAGGCCTGAATGAGTTTAATGAGCAGTTCTTC. Translating it yields CASSLGLNEFNEQFF.

The chain has TRBV7-9 and TRBJ2-3; tentatively, D is TRBD2 (5 bases). Germline V gene lookup returns CDR1 SEHNR and CDR2 FQNEAQ (reference sequence). The germline V and J ends were trimmed by 5 bases and 4 bases, with 16 bases remaining between them. The CDR3 contains 15 residues. CDR3 in amino acids: CASSGYPTSSDTQYF. CDR3 bases: TGTGCCAGCAGCGGATACCCTACTAGTTCAGATACGCAGTATTTT.

CDR3 coding DNA: TGTGCCAGCAGTTTCAGCGAGGCTTACGAGCAGTACTTC. Its translation: CASSFSEAYEQYF. This rearrangement joins TRBV27 to TRBJ2-7, with D unresolved. The CDR3 length is 13 residues. Trimming removed 3 bases at V and 4 bases at J, with 10 bases between. Germline V lookup: CDR1 MNHEY, CDR2 SMNVEV (reference sequence).

This clonotype was picked up a small number of times. The chain has TRBV24-1 and TRBJ2-7, with D maybe TRBD1 (6 bases). The length of the CDR3 is 15 residues. The V and J ends lost 4 bases and 4 bases respectively, with 16 bases between them. Germline CDR1 KGHDR, CDR2 SFDVKD. CDR3 nucleotide sequence: TGTGCCACCAGTGACCCCGCTGGACAGAATTACGAGCAGTACTTC. This sequence encodes CATSDPAGQNYEQYF.

The genes are TRBV12-3 or TRBV12-4 and TRBJ1-1; possible D gene TRBD1, 5 bases. The CDR3 runs 13 residues. Trimming stripped 8 bases from V and 1 base from J, with 11 bases between. The CDR3 region has the DNA TGTGCCAGCCTTAGGACACCGAACACTGAAGCTTTCTTT. This codes for CASLRTPNTEAFF.

A single count supports this clonotype. This chain's CDR3 is CASPGASGSADTQYF. The CDR3 DNA is TGTGCCAGCCCAGGTGCTAGCGGGAGCGCAGATACGCAGTATTTT. The rearrangement links TRBV6-1 to TRBJ2-3, with 10 positions matching TRBD2. Germline values: CDR1 MNHNS, CDR2 SASEGT. The CDR3 loop spans 15 amino acids. Trimming removed 8 bases from V and 4 bases from J; junction bases left unmatched: 9.

This clonotype was recorded a few times. The V gene is TRBV29-1, the J gene TRBJ2-1; tentative D call: TRBD1 (5 bases). CDR3 size: 13 residues. CDR1 SQVTM and CDR2 ANQGSEA come from the germline V gene. The V and J ends lost 5 bases and 7 bases respectively, with 15 bases between them. The CDR3: CSVPGWIGNEQFF. The CDR3 DNA sequence: TGCAGCGTTCCAGGGTGGATAGGGAATGAGCAGTTCTTC.

This clonotype was counted at least ten times. V usage is TRBV3-1 and J usage is TRBJ2-1; D gene ambiguous. The CDR3 loop spans 13 amino acids. Trimming took 0 bases from V and 9 from J, leaving 9 bases between them. From germline, CDR1 is LGHDT and CDR2 YNNKEL (reference sequence). CDR3 bases: TGTGCCAGCAGCCAAGATCGACGCCCTGAGCAGTTCTTC. Translating gives CASSQDRRPEQFF.

This clonotype was observed many times. The rearrangement links TRBV12-3 or TRBV12-4 to TRBJ1-1; D is ambiguous. The CDR3 is 14 amino acids. Trimming removed 3 bases at V and 1 base at J, with 9 bases between. CDR3 sequence (DNA): TGTGCCAGCAGTTTGAGAGCGGGGAACACTGAAGCTTTCTTT. Amino acid sequence: CASSLRAGNTEAFF.

This clonotype has a handful of counts. V is TRBV12-3 or TRBV12-4 and J is TRBJ1-5; D is unclear. This CDR3 region has 13 residues. V was clipped by 3 bases and J by 7 bases, with 10 bases between them. As DNA, the CDR3 is TGTGCCAGCAGTTTGAGGGAAGGGCAGCCCCAGCATTTT. Encoded protein: CASSLREGQPQHF.

This chain uses TRBV5-1 with TRBJ1-2; no clear D. The CDR3 length is 14 residues. The ends were cut back, 3 bases at V and 8 bases at J, with 17 bases in the middle. Germline V lookup: CDR1 SGHRS, CDR2 YFSETQ. CDR3 nucleotide sequence: TGCGCCAGCAGCTCGACCGACTTTAGGGTCGGCTACACCTTC. It is translated as CASSSTDFRVGYTF.

CDR3: CASSLRSGAAFF. The CDR3 bases are TGTGCCAGCAGCTTGAGATCGGGGGCAGCTTTCTTT. V gene TRBV5-5 combines with J gene TRBJ1-1, with D perhaps matching TRBD1 (6 bases). Trimming shortened V by 1 base and J by 10 bases, and 11 bases separated the two germline ends. From germline, CDR1 is SGHKS and CDR2 YYEKEE (reference sequence). The CDR3 sequence is 12 residues long.

This clonotype was picked up a small number of times. J is TRBJ2-2 and V is TRBV5-1, with TRBD2 matching 8 bases. The ends lost 0 bases at V and 6 bases at J; junction bases unmatched: 7. Germline V gene data show CDR1 as SGHRS and CDR2 as YFSETQ. The CDR3 totals 16 residues. CDR3 bases: TGCGCCAGCAGCTTGGCTCGCGGGGGGCTGCCCGGGGAGCTGTTTTTT. Translating gives CASSLARGGLPGELFF.

The table lists this clonotype with a few counts. This chain links TRBV11-2 with TRBJ2-7; 11 bases align to TRBD1. This CDR3 spans 15 amino acids. CDR1 is SGHAT, CDR2 FQNNGV, per germline. V lost 2 bases and J lost 4; bases outside the gene matches: 4. The CDR3 region has the DNA TGTGCCAGCAGCTTACGGGACAGGGGGGGATACGAGCAGTACTTC. Its translation is CASSLRDRGGYEQYF.

The chain combines TRBV29-1 with TRBJ2-5, with 9 positions matching TRBD2. The germline gives CDR1 SQVTM, CDR2 ANQGSEA. The CDR3 runs 17 residues. The J segment lost 5 bases and the V segment lost 7 bases, leaving 20 bases of the junction unmatched. The CDR3 loop reads CSAYHSGRGNLAETQYF. The CDR3 nucleotides read TGCAGCGCCTACCATAGCGGGAGAGGTAACCTGGCCGAGACCCAGTACTTC.

This chain uses TRBV4-1 with TRBJ1-2; TRBD1 aligns across 8 bases. Germline CDR1 and CDR2: MGHRA and YSYEKL. The CDR3 spans 13 residues. After removal of 4 bases from V and 8 bases from J, the junction contained 6 bases not matched to a gene. CDR3 nucleotides: TGCGCCAGCAGCCGCGACAGGGGTGACGGCTACACCTTC. Translation gives CASSRDRGDGYTF.

The chain is built from TRBV14 and TRBJ2-1, with 9 bases fitting TRBD2. The germline V gene encodes CDR1 SGHDN and CDR2 FVKESK. V was clipped by 0 bases and J by 3 bases; unmatched bases: 3. This CDR3 has 16 residues. CDR3 nucleotides: TGTGCCAGCAGCCAAGAATTTAGCGGGAGCTACAATGAGCAGTTCTTC. Translated: CASSQEFSGSYNEQFF.

The J gene is TRBJ1-1, the V gene TRBV18; 11 bases are shared with TRBD1. V lost 4 bases to trimming and J lost 3 bases; unmatched junction nucleotides: 4. The length of the CDR3 is 15 residues. The germline V gene encodes CDR1 KGHSH and CDR2 LQKENI. The CDR3 DNA sequence: TGTGCCAGCTCACGGACAGGGGGCATTGACACTGAAGCTTTCTTT. As protein: CASSRTGGIDTEAFF.

This clonotype was seen a few times. The chain uses TRBV6-2 or TRBV6-3 and TRBJ2-7; 7 positions match TRBD1. Unmatched junction bases numbered 5, after V lost 6 bases and J lost 0 bases. CDR1 and CDR2 (germline): MNHEY, SVGEGT. There are 14 residues in the CDR3. The CDR3 nucleotides are TGTGCCAGCAGGAGACAGGGAATCTCCTACGAGCAGTACTTC. Translated, it gives CASRRQGISYEQYF.

The V and J genes are TRBV7-6 and TRBJ2-2; 10 positions match TRBD2. Unmatched junction bases numbered 7, after V lost 0 bases and J lost 6 bases. This CDR3 comprises 17 residues. CDR1 is SGHVS, CDR2 FNYEAQ, per germline. CDR3 sequence reads: CASSLAFSGRAPGELFF. DNA for the CDR3: TGTGCCAGCAGCTTAGCCTTCAGCGGGAGGGCCCCCGGGGAGCTGTTTTTT.

To note about this clonotype: Compared with germline, one end of the junction differs, possibly owing to a read error. V and J are TRBV7-7 and TRBJ2-5, with TRBD2 matching 13 bases. Per germline, CDR1 SSHAT and CDR2 FNYEAQ (reference sequence). The CDR3 sequence is 16 residues long. The CDR3 sequence is CASSLARTSGRETQYF. The DNA for the CDR3 is TGTGCTAGCAGCTTAGCGAGGACTAGCGGGAGAGAGACCCAGTACTTC. Full variable domain (remainder filled in from reference TRBV7-7 and TRBJ2-5): GAGVSQSPRYKVTKRGQDVTLRCDPISSHATLYWYQQALGQGPEFLTYFNYEAQPDKSGLPSDRFSAERPEGSISTLTIQRTEQRDSAMYRCASSLARTSGRETQYFGPGTRLLVL.

This clonotype was detected a few times. The chain has TRBV5-1 and TRBJ1-2, with a weak D call TRBD1 (6 bases). Germline loops: CDR1 SGHRS, CDR2 YFSETQ. V shed 0 bases and J shed 10 bases, with 19 bases lying between them. The length of the CDR3 is 15 residues. The CDR3 reads CASSLAGGKALTYTF. In nucleotides, the CDR3 is TGCGCCAGCAGCTTGGCTGGGGGCAAGGCACTAACCTACACCTTC.

This clonotype was observed many times. The chain is built from TRBV7-9 and TRBJ2-3; 7 bases map to TRBD1. Germline-derived CDR1 and CDR2 are SEHNR and FQNEAQ (reference sequence). V shed 7 bases, J shed 5 bases, and the junction held 9 bases outside the gene matches. The CDR3 consists of 14 residues. The CDR3 loop is CASTTGVIGDTQYF. CDR3 DNA sequence: TGTGCCAGCACCACAGGGGTGATCGGAGATACGCAGTATTTT.

The chain carries TRBV27 and TRBJ2-2, with a weak D call TRBD1 (5 bases). Germline values: CDR1 MNHEY, CDR2 SMNVEV (reference sequence). Between the trimmed V and J ends, which lost 0 bases and 4 bases, there was a span of 12 bases. The CDR3 has 16 residues. CDR3 sequence reads: CASSLSIGQGTGELFF. The CDR3 nucleotides are TGTGCCAGCAGTTTATCTATAGGCCAGGGCACCGGGGAGCTGTTTTTT.

The chain employs TRBV7-2 and TRBJ1-2; D may be TRBD1 (5 bases). This CDR3 comprises 16 residues. Germline CDR1 reads SGHTA; CDR2 reads FQGNSA. The V end lost 4 bases, the J end lost 4 bases, and 19 bases lay between the germline ends. The CDR3 DNA is TGTGCCAGCAGCTCCGGAGTGGGCCCTGGGGGCTATGGCTACACCTTC. Translation gives CASSSGVGPGGYGYTF.

In its sample, this clonotype was seen a few times. The CDR3 reads CASGQGTTNEKLFF. The CDR3 coding sequence is TGTGCCAGCGGCCAGGGGACAACTAATGAAAAACTGTTTTTT. The V gene is TRBV12-3 or TRBV12-4, the J gene TRBJ1-4, with D maybe TRBD1 (6 bases). V dropped 8 bases and J dropped 0 bases, with 10 bases sitting between them. The CDR3 loop spans 14 amino acids.